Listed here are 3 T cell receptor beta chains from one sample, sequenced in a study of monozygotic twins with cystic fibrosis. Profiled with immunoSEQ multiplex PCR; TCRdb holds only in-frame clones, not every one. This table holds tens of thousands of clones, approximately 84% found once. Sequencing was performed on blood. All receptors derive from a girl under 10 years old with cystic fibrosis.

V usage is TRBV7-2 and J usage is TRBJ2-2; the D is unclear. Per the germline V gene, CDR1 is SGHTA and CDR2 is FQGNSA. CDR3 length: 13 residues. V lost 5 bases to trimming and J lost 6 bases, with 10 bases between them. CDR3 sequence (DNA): TGTGCCAGCAGCCTTCAAAACGCCGGGGAGCTGTTTTTT. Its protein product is CASSLQNAGELFF.

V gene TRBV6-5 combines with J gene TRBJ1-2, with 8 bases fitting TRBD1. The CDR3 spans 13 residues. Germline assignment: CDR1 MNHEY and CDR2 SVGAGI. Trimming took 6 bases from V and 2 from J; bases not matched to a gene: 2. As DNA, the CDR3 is TGTGCCAGCAGCCGGACAGGGAACTATGGCTACACCTTC. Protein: CASSRTGNYGYTF.

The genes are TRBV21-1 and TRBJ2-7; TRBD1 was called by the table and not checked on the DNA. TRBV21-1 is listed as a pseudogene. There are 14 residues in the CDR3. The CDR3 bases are TGTGCCAGCAGCAATTCGGCAGGGGCCTACGAGCAGTACTTC. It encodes CASSNSAGAYEQYF.